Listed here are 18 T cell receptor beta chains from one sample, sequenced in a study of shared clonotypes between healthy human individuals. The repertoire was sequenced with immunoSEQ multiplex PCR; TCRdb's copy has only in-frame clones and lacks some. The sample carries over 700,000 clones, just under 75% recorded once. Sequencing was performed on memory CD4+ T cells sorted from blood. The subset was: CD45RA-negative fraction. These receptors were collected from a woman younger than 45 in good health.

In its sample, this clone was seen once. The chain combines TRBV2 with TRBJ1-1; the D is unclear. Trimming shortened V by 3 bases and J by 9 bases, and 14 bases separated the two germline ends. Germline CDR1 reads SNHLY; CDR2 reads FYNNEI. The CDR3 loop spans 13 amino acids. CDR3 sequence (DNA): TGTGCCAGCAGTGAGGTTGTGGGCGGACAAGCTTTCTTT. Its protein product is CASSEVVGGQAFF.

The CDR3, as DNA: TGTGCCAGCAGAATAACTCTAACCGGGGAGCTGTTTTTT. This encodes CASRITLTGELFF. The V and J genes are TRBV2 and TRBJ2-2; D is ambiguous. The CDR3 has 13 residues. Germline CDR1 reads SNHLY; CDR2 reads FYNNEI. Trimming took off 6 bases at V and 5 bases at J, with 10 bases between the two ends.

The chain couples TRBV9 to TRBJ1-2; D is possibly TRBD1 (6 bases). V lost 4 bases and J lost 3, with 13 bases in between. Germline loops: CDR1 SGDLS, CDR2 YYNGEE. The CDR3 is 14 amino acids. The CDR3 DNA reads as TGTGCCAGCAGCCTCGGCAGGGGTGACTATGGCTACACCTTC. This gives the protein CASSLGRGDYGYTF.

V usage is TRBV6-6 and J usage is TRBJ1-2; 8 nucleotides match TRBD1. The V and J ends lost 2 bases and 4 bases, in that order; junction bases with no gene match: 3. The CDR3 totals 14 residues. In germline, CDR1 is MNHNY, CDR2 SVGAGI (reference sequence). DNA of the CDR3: TGTGCCAGCAGTTACCTCACAGGGGGCTATGGCTACACCTTC. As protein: CASSYLTGGYGYTF.

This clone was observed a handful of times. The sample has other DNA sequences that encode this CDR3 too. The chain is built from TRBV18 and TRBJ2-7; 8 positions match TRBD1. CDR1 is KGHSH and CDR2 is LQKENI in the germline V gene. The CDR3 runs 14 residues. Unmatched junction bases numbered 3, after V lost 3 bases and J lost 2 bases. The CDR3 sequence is CASSPRQGTYEQYF. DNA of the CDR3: TGTGCCAGCTCACCGCGACAGGGGACCTACGAGCAGTACTTC. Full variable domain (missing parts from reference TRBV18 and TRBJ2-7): NAGVMQNPRHLVRRRGQEARLRCSPMKGHSHVYWYRQLPEEGLKFMVYLQKENIIDESGMPKERFSAEFPKEGPSILRIQQVVRGDSAAYFCASSPRQGTYEQYFGPGTRLTVT.

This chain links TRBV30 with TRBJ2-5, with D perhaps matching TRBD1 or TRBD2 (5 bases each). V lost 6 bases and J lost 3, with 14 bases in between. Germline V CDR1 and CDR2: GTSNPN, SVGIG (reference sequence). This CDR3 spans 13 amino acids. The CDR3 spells CACPKGSKETQYF. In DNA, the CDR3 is TGTGCCTGTCCTAAGGGGAGCAAAGAGACCCAGTACTTC.

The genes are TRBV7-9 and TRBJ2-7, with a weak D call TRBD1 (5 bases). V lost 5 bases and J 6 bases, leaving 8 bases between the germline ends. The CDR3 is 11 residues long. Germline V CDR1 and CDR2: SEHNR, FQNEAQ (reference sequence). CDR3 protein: CASSQGREQYF. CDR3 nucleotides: TGTGCCAGCAGCCAGGGTCGCGAGCAGTACTTC.

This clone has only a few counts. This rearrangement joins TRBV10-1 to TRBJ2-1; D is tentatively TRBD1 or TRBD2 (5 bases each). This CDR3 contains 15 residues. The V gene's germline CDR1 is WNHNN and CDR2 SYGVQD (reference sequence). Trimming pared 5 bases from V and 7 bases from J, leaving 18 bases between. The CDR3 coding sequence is TGCGCCAGCAGTTTCGACAGAGGGGCAATTAATGAGCAGTTCTTC. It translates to CASSFDRGAINEQFF.

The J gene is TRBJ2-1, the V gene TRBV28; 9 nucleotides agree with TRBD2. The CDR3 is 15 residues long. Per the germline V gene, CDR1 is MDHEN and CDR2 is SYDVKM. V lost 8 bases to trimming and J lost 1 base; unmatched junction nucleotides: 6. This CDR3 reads CASDRAGGSYNEQFF. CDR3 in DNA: TGTGCCAGCGACCGGGCGGGAGGGTCCTACAATGAGCAGTTCTTC.

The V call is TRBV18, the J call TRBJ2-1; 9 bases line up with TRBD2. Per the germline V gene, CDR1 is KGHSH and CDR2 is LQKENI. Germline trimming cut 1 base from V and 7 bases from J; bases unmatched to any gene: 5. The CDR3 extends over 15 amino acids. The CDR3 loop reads CASSPLAGVKNEQFF. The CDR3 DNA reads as TGTGCCAGCTCACCACTAGCGGGAGTTAAAAATGAGCAGTTCTTC.

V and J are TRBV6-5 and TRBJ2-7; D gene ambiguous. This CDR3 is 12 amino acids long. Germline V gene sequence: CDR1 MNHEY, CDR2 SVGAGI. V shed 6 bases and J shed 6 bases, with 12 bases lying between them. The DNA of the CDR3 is TGTGCCAGCAGCACACTGGGTTTCGAGCAGTACTTC. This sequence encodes CASSTLGFEQYF.

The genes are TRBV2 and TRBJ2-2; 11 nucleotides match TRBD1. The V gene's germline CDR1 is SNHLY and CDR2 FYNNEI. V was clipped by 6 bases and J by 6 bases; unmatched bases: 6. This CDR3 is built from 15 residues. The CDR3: CASRGQGGSPGELFF. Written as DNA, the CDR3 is TGTGCCAGCAGGGGACAGGGGGGTTCCCCCGGGGAGCTGTTTTTT. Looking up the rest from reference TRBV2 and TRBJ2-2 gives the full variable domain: EPEVTQTPSHQVTQMGQEVILRCVPISNHLYFYWYRQILGQKVEFLVSFYNNEISEKSEIFDDQFSVERPDGSNFTLKIRSTKLEDSAMYFCASRGQGGSPGELFFGEGSRLTVL.

For the CDR3, the DNA is TGTGCCAGCAGTTTCGCCGGACAGGTCTTAAGCGAGCAGTACTTC. It translates to CASSFAGQVLSEQYF. The chain links TRBV28 to TRBJ2-7; TRBD1 matches 7 bases. Unmatched junction bases numbered 11, after V lost 3 bases and J lost 6 bases. The CDR3 has 15 residues. Germline loops: CDR1 MDHEN, CDR2 SYDVKM.

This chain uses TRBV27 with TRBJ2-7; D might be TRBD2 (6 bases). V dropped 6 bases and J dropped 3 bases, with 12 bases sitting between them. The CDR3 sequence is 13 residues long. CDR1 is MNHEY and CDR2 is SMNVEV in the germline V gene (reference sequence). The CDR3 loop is CASSGSGVYEQYF. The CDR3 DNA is TGTGCCAGCAGCGGTAGCGGAGTCTACGAGCAGTACTTC.

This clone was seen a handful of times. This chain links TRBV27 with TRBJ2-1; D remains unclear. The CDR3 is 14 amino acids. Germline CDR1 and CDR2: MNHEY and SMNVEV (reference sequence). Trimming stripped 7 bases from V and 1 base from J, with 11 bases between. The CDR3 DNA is TGTGCCAGCAAGGGCGGTCTATCCTACAATGAGCAGTTCTTC. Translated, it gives CASKGGLSYNEQFF.

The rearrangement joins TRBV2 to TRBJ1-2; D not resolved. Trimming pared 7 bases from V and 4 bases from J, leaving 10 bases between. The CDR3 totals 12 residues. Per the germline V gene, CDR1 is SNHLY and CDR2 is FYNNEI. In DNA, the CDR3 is TGTGCCAGCAATCAGAATTTCTATGGCTACACCTTC. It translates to CASNQNFYGYTF. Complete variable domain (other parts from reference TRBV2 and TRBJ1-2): EPEVTQTPSHQVTQMGQEVILRCVPISNHLYFYWYRQILGQKVEFLVSFYNNEISEKSEIFDDQFSVERPDGSNFTLKIRSTKLEDSAMYFCASNQNFYGYTFGSGTRLTVV.

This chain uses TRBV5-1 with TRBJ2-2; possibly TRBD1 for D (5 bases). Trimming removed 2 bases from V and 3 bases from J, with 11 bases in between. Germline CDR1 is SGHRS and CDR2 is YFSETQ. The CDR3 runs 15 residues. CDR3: CASSFGRVDTGELFF. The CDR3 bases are TGCGCCAGCAGCTTCGGCAGGGTTGACACCGGGGAGCTGTTTTTT.

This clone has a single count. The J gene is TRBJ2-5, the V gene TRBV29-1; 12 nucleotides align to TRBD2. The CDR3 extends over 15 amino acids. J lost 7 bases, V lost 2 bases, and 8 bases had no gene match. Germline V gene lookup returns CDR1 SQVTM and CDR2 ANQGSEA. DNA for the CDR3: TGCAGCGTTGAACCCTCTAGCGGGAGGGGGATGACCCAGTACTTC. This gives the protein CSVEPSSGRGMTQYF. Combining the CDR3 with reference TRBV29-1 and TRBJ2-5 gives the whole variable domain SAVISQKPSRDICQRGTSLTIQCQVDSQVTMMFWYRQQPGQSLTLIATANQGSEATYESGFVIDKFPISRPNLTFSTLTVSNMSPEDSSIYLCSVEPSSGRGMTQYFGPGTRLLVL.